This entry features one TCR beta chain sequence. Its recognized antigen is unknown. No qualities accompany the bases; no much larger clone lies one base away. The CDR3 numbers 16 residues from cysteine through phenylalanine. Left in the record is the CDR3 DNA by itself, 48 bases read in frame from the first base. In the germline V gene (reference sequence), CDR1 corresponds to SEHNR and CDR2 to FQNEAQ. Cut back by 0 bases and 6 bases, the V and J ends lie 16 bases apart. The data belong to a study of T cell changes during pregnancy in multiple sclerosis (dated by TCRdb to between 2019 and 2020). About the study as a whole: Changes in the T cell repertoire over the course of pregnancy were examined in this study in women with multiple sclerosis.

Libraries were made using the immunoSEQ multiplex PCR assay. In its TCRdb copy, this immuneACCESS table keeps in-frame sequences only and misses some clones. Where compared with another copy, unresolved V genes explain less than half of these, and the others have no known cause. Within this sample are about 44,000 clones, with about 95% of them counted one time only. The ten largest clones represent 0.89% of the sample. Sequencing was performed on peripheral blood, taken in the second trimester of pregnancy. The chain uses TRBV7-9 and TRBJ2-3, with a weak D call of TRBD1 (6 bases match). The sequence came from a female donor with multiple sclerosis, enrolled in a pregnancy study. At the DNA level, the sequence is TGTGCCAGCAGCTTAGCCGTCAGCCTCCAGGGGGATACGCAGTATTTT. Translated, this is CASSLAVSLQGDTQYF.